This T cell receptor beta chain was identified during a study of early T cells in non-severe SARS-CoV-2 infection (dated by TCRdb to the early 2020s). Turning to the overall study: Because TCR sequencing relied on bulk RNA taken from unsorted whole blood, pairing of alpha and beta chains was not possible. Overall study results and their limits: VDJdb matching was skewed toward anti-spike CD8 responses, so virus-specific expansions were likely underestimated and private and CD4 specificities were missed.

This was a case-control study nested in a cohort of healthcare workers in London, UK, who had nasopharyngeal swab PCR tests and blood samples taken every week. Healthcare workers were recruited between 23 and 31 March 2020, during the week of the UK lockdown, and were followed weekly for up to roughly 15 weeks. Inclusive of the bounding cysteine and phenylalanine, the CDR3 is 16 residues long. Only the CDR3 region is kept as DNA, spanning 48 bases read in frame from base 1. The V end gives up 4 bases and the J end 2 bases, leaving 6 bases in the junction not matched to a gene. For CDR1 and CDR2, the germline V gene lists MGHRA and YSYEKL. Library preparation employed 5' RACE. Sequencing instrument: NextSeq 500. To correct for sequencing error and PCR bias, the TCR library protocol tagged individual cDNA molecules with unique molecular identifiers. Both TCR alpha and beta chains were sequenced, and tight co-correlation was observed between alpha and beta sequence abundances in each sample. Per the source publication's procedure: Decombinator V4 was used to annotate the V gene, J gene and CDR3 of the TCR sequences. TCRs were defined as expanded if a significant change between any two time points was detected under a Poisson model with p below 0.0001. TCR abundances were normalised to the total number of TCRs sequenced per sample and were expressed as counts per million. MAIT TCRs were defined by TRAV1-2 paired with TRAJ12, TRAJ20 or TRAJ33, and iNKT TCRs by TRAV10 paired with TRAJ18. VDJdb, accessed on 1 November 2021, was searched for TCRs annotated for CMV, EBV and SARS-CoV-2, and TCRs annotated for more than one antigen were excluded. Through fastp at Q25 and MiXCR, TCRdb rebuilt clones from the public reads, retaining in-frame beta chains. CDR3 protein sequences are deduplicated, and each keeps its most common genes and DNA. TCRdb's processing, not the authors', yielded these V and J calls. This sample holds about 60,000 distinct CDR3 sequences; around an eighth were observed only once. Clones ranked in the top ten supply approximately 4.4% of the sample.

In this sample, this clonotype turned up many times. Its antigen is currently not known. Base qualities were left out, and no much larger clone turns up one base away. The specimen was whole blood. This TCR came from an adult who was a healthcare worker with PCR-confirmed SARS-CoV-2 infection or an uninfected control (not recorded which). The V and J segments used are TRBV4-1 and TRBJ2-3; TRBD2 matches 10 bases in the middle. CDR3 protein: CASSRQGLAATDTQYF. Here is the DNA: TGCGCCAGCAGCCGACAAGGACTAGCGGCCACAGATACGCAGTATTTT.